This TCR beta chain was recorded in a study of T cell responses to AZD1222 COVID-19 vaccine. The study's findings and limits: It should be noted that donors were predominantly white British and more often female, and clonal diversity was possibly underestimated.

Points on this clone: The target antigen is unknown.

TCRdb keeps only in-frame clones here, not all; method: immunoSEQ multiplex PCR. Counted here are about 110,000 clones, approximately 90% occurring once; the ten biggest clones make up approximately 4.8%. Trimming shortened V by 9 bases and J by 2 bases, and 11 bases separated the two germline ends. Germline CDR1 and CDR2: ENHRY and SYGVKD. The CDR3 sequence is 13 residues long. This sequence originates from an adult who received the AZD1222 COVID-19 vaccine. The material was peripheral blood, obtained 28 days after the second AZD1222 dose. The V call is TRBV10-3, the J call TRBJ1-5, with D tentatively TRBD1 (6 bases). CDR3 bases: TGTGCCATTAACAGGGATGGCAATCAGCCCCAGCATTTT. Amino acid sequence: CAINRDGNQPQHF.